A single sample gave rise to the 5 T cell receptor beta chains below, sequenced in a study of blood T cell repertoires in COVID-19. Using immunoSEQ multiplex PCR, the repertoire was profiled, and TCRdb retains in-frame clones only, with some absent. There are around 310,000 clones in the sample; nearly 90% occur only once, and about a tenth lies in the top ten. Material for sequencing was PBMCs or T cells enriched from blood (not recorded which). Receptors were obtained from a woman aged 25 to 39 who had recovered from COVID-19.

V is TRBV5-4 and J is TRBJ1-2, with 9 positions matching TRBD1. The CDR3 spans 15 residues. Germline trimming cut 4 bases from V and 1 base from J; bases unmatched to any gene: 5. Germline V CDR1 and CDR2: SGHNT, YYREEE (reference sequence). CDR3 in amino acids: CASSMGTGLNYGYTF. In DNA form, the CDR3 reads TGTGCCAGCAGCATGGGGACAGGGCTTAACTATGGCTACACCTTC.

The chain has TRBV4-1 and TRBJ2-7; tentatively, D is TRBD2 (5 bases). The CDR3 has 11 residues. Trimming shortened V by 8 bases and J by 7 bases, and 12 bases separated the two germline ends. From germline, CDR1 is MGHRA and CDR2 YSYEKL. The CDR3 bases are TGCGCCAGCGGTTTTTCGGGGGAGCAGTACTTC. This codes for CASGFSGEQYF.

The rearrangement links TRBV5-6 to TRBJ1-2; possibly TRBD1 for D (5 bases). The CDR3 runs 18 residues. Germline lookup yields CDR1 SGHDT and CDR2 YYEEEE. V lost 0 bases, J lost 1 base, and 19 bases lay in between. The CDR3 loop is CASSLESAGPLLNYGYTF. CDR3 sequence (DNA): TGTGCCAGCAGCTTGGAATCGGCAGGGCCTTTACTTAACTATGGCTACACCTTC.

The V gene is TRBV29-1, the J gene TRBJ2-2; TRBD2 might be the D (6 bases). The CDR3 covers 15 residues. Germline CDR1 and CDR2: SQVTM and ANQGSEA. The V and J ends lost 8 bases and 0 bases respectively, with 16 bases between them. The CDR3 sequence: CSILRGGTNTGELFF. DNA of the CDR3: TGCAGCATCCTTCGTGGGGGGACGAACACCGGGGAGCTGTTTTTT.

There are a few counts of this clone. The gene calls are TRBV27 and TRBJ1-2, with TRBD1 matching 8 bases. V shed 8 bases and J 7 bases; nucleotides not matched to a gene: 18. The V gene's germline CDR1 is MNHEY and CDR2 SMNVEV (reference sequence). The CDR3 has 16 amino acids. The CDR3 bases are TGTGCCAGCTTATCATTCTCCCAGGGGGCGGGTGGTGGCTACACCTTC. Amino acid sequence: CASLSFSQGAGGGYTF.